These T cell receptor beta chains were read from a single sample in a study. TCRdb re-derived calls from the 5' RACE reads in MiXCR, one entry per CDR3 protein. The sample holds under 65,000 distinct CDR3 sequences, less than 25% seen once. The material sequenced was tumor-infiltrating Tregs sorted from the breast tumor. Receptors originate from a female donor with breast cancer. The CDR3 runs from the conserved cysteine through the conserved F or W. A D gene is named only where the DNA matches it firmly. Only some rows state a clone size, as once, few, many or a class for expanded clones.

j_gene,v_gene,d_gene,abundance,CDR3aa,CDR3nt
TRBJ2-5,TRBV28,TRBD2,few,CASRIGLAAETQYF,TGTGCCAGCAGAATCGGACTAGCCGCGGAGACCCAGTACTTC
TRBJ1-5,TRBV20-1,NA,few,CSASRGYQPQHF,TGCAGTGCTAGCCGGGGTTATCAGCCCCAGCATTTT
TRBJ2-1,TRBV6-5,TRBD1,NA,CASTTTTGKSNEQFF,TGTGCCAGCACCACGACGACAGGGAAGTCCAATGAGCAGTTCTTC
TRBJ1-1,TRBV12-3/TRBV12-4,TRBD1,NA,CASRTRQGARAFF,TGTGCCAGCAGAACCCGACAGGGGGCGAGAGCTTTCTTT
TRBJ1-1,TRBV6-2/TRBV6-3,NA,NA,CASSYSIGVAMNTEAFF,TGTGCCAGCAGTTACTCGATTGGGGTAGCCATGAACACTGAAGCTTTCTTT
TRBJ2-7,TRBV7-2,TRBD1,many,CASRIRQGAWYEQYF,TGTGCCAGCAGGATAAGACAGGGGGCCTGGTACGAGCAGTACTTC
TRBJ1-6,TRBV25-1,NA,many,CASSVSGWSSPLHF,TGTGCCAGCAGTGTGTCGGGTTGGAGTTCACCCCTCCACTTT
TRBJ1-1,TRBV6-1,NA,few,CASSEWGGLDTEAFF,TGTGCCAGCAGTGAATGGGGGGGATTAGACACTGAAGCTTTCTTT
TRBJ2-5,TRBV5-1,TRBD2,NA,CASSFSAAGGLEETQYF,TGCGCCAGCAGCTTCTCGGCGGCGGGAGGTTTGGAAGAGACCCAGTACTTC
TRBJ1-5,TRBV6-5,TRBD1,many,CASSPRQGRGQPQHF,TGTGCCAGCAGCCCAAGACAGGGCCGCGGTCAGCCCCAGCATTTT
TRBJ1-1,TRBV29-1,TRBD1,NA,CSVEDGDRVGTEAFF,TGCAGCGTTGAAGATGGGGACAGGGTGGGGACTGAAGCTTTCTTT
TRBJ1-1,TRBV20-1,NA,NA,CSAAREVDTEAFF,TGCAGTGCTGCCAGGGAGGTGGACACTGAAGCTTTCTTT
TRBJ2-5,TRBV5-6,NA,NA,CASSLLQETQYF,TGTGCCAGCAGCTTGCTCCAAGAGACCCAGTACTTC
TRBJ2-1,TRBV6-1,TRBD1,NA,CASSRSGTGLYNEQFF,TGTGCCAGCAGTAGATCCGGGACAGGCCTCTACAATGAGCAGTTCTTC
TRBJ1-2,TRBV3-1,NA,NA,CASSKDHNYGYTF,TGTGCCAGCAGCAAAGACCACAACTATGGCTACACCTTC
TRBJ1-6,TRBV6-2/TRBV6-3,NA,NA,CASSSSGQGRNSPLHF,TGTGCCAGCAGTTCCTCCGGGCAGGGGAGGAATTCACCCCTCCACTTT